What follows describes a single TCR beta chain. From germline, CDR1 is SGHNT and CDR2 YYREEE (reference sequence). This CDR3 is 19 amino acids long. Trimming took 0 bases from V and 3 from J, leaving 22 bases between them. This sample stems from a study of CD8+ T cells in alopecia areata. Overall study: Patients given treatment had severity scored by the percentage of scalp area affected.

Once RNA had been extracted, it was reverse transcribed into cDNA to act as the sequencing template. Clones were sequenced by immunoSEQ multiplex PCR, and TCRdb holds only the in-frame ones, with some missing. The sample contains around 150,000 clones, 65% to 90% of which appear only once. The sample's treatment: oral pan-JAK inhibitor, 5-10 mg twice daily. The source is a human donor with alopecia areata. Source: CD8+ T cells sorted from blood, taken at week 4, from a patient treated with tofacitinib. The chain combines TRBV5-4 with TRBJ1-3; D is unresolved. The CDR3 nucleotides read TGTGCCAGCAGCTTGGGATTACGGGCGGGAAAGGATCGTGGAAACACCATATATTTT. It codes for CASSLGLRAGKDRGNTIYF.